These 9 T cell receptor beta chains came from one sample sequenced in a study of T cell responses to AZD1222 COVID-19 vaccine. Assay: immunoSEQ multiplex PCR; the TCRdb copy retains only in-frame clones and omits some. Of roughly 150,000 clones in the sample, around 85% are singletons; the top ten hold 6.9%. Sequencing was performed on peripheral blood, taken after recovery from COVID-19. Receptors were obtained from an adult who had recovered from COVID-19.

The V call is TRBV7-2, the J call TRBJ2-1; D is unclear. CDR3 size: 13 residues. V gave up 5 bases and J gave up 7 bases, with 12 bases separating them. Germline CDR1 reads SGHTA; CDR2 reads FQGNSA. The CDR3 sequence: CASSLNPGNEQFF. CDR3 DNA sequence: TGTGCCAGCAGCCTTAACCCCGGTAATGAGCAGTTCTTC.

The V gene is TRBV7-9, the J gene TRBJ2-2; D is uncertain. Trimming took 2 bases from V and 5 from J, leaving 6 bases between them. Germline CDR1 is SEHNR and CDR2 is FQNEAQ (reference sequence). The CDR3 extends over 13 amino acids. CDR3 in amino acids: CASSLSSTGELFF. The CDR3 DNA reads TGTGCCAGCAGCTTAAGTTCGACCGGGGAGCTGTTTTTT.

The chain has TRBV18 and TRBJ2-5, with TRBD1 as a possible D gene (6 bases). The germline V gene has CDR1 KGHSH and CDR2 LQKENI. The ends were cut back, 6 bases at V and 4 bases at J, with 21 bases in the middle. This CDR3 contains 16 residues. CDR3 sequence: CASSRQANGGGETQYF. In nucleotides, the CDR3 is TGTGCCAGCTCGCGACAGGCAAATGGGGGCGGAGAGACCCAGTACTTC. Full variable domain (missing parts from reference TRBV18 and TRBJ2-5): NAGVMQNPRHLVRRRGQEARLRCSPMKGHSHVYWYRQLPEEGLKFMVYLQKENIIDESGMPKERFSAEFPKEGPSILRIQQVVRGDSAAYFCASSRQANGGGETQYFGPGTRLLVL.

The V and J genes are TRBV19 and TRBJ2-7; TRBD1 matches 8 bases. The V segment lost 5 bases and the J segment 5 bases; nucleotides outside the gene matches: 14. Looked up from germline, CDR1 is LNHDA and CDR2 is SQIVND (reference sequence). The CDR3 contains 16 residues. The CDR3 region is CASSRTLDRERNEQYF. The CDR3 bases are TGTGCCAGTAGTCGAACCCTGGACAGGGAGAGGAACGAGCAGTACTTC.

This chain connects TRBV24-1 to TRBJ2-1; 8 bases agree with TRBD2. From germline, CDR1 is KGHDR and CDR2 SFDVKD. The CDR3 totals 16 residues. After removal of 4 bases from V and 3 bases from J, the junction contained 7 bases not matched to a gene. The DNA of the CDR3 is TGTGCCACCAGTGACCCCGAAAGCGGGAGCTACAATGAGCAGTTCTTC. It yields the protein CATSDPESGSYNEQFF.

The chain has TRBV3-1 (or the pseudogene TRBV3-2) and TRBJ2-5; possible D gene TRBD1, 6 bases. CDR3 length: 16 amino acids. With 0 bases removed from V and 3 bases from J, the gap between germline ends came to 14 bases. Per germline, CDR1 LGHDT and CDR2 YNNKEL (reference sequence). The CDR3 protein is CASSQDGTISKETQYF. The CDR3 bases are TGTGCCAGCAGCCAAGACGGGACAATAAGTAAAGAGACCCAGTACTTC.

The CDR3 nucleotides read TGTGCCAGCAGCGTAGAGGGGGGGATCACAGATACGCAGTATTTT. This gives the protein CASSVEGGITDTQYF. The chain joins TRBV9 to TRBJ2-3; possible D gene TRBD2, 7 bases. Trimming stripped 0 bases from V and 2 bases from J, with 10 bases between. CDR3 length: 15 amino acids. Germline loops: CDR1 SGDLS, CDR2 YYNGEE.

The chain joins TRBV5-1 to TRBJ2-6; D gene unclear. In germline, CDR1 is SGHRS, CDR2 YFSETQ. The CDR3 extends over 15 amino acids. V shed 3 bases and J shed 2 bases, with 9 bases lying between them. The CDR3 region has the DNA TGCGCCAGCAGCTCCAACCTACCTGGGGCCAACGTCCTGACTTTC. Its protein is CASSSNLPGANVLTF.

The chain is built from TRBV15 and TRBJ1-2; 7 bases match TRBD1. The V segment lost 0 bases and the J segment 4 bases; nucleotides outside the gene matches: 8. The V gene's germline CDR1 is LNHNV and CDR2 YYDKDF (reference sequence). This CDR3 has 16 amino acids. The CDR3 reads CATSRDRRQGTYGYTF. The CDR3 nucleotides read TGTGCCACCAGCAGAGACCGAAGACAGGGAACCTATGGCTACACCTTC.